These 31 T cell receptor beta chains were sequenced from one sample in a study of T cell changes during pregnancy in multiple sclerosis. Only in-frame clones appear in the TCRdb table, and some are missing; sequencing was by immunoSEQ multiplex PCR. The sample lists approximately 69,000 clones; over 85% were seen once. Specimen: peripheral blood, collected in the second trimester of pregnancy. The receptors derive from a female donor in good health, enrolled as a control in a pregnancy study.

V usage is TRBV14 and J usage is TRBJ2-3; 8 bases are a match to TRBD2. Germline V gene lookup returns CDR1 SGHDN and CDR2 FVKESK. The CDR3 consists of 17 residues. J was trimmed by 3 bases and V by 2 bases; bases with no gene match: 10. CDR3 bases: TGTGCCAGCAGCCAACGACGAGCGGGGGCCGGAACAGATACGCAGTATTTT. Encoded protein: CASSQRRAGAGTDTQYF.

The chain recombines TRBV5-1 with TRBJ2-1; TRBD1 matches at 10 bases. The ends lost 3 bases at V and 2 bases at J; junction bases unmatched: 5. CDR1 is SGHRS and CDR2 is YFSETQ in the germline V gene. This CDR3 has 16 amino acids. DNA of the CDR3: TGCGCCAGCAGCTCAGCAGGGACAGGGGCCTACAATGAGCAGTTCTTC. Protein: CASSSAGTGAYNEQFF.

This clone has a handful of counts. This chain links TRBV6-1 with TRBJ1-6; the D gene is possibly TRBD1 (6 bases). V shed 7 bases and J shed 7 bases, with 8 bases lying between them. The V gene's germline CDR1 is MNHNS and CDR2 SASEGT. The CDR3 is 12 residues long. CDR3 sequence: CASTGGNSPLHF. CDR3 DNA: TGTGCCAGCACGGGGGGCAATTCACCCCTCCACTTT.

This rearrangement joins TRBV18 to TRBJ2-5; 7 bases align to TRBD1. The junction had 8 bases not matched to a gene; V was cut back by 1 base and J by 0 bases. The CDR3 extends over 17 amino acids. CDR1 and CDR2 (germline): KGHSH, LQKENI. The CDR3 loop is CASSPLTGAQYQETQYF. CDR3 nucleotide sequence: TGTGCCAGCTCACCACTAACAGGGGCTCAGTACCAAGAGACCCAGTACTTC.

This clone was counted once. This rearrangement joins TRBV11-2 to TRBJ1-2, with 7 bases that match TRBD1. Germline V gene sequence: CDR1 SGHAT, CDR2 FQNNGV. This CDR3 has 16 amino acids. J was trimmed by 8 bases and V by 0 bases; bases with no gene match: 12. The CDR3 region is CASSLDIGRGERGYTF. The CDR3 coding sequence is TGTGCCAGCAGCTTAGATATCGGCAGGGGGGAGCGGGGCTACACCTTC.

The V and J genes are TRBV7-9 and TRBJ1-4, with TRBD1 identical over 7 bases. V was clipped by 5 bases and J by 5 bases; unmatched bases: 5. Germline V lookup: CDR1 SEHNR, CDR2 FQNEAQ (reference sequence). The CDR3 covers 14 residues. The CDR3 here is CASSRETGNEKLFF. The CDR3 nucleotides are TGTGCCAGCAGCCGCGAGACAGGGAATGAAAAACTGTTTTTT. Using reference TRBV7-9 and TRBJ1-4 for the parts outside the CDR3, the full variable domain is DTGVSQNPRHKITKRGQNVTFRCDPISEHNRLYWYRQTLGQGPEFLTYFQNEAQLEKSRLLSDRFSAERPKGSFSTLEIQRTEQGDSAMYLCASSRETGNEKLFFGSGTQLSVL.

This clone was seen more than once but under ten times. CDR3 amino acids: CASGGQGAQGEKLFF. CDR3 nucleotides: TGCGCCAGCGGGGGACAGGGGGCGCAGGGTGAAAAACTGTTTTTT. The chain joins TRBV5-1 to TRBJ1-4; 12 bases agree with TRBD1. V lost 7 bases, J lost 7 bases, and 8 bases stayed unmatched. Per the germline V gene, CDR1 is SGHRS and CDR2 is YFSETQ. CDR3 size: 15 residues. The full variable domain, completed using reference TRBV5-1 and TRBJ1-4, is KAGVTQTPRYLIKTRGQQVTLSCSPISGHRSVSWYQQTPGQGLQFLFEYFSETQRNKGNFPGRFSGRQFSNSRSEMNVSTLELGDSALYLCASGGQGAQGEKLFFGSGTQLSVL.

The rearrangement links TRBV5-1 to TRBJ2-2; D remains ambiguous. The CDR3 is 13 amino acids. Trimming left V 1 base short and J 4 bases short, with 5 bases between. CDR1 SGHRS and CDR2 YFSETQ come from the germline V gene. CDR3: CASSLIITGELFF. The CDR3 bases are TGCGCCAGCAGCTTGATAATCACCGGGGAGCTGTTTTTT.

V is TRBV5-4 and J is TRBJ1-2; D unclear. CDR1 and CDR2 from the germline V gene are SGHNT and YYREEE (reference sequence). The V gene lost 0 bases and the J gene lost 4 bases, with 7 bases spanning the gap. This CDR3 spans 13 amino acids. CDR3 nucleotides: TGTGCCAGCAGCTTGGGACGGGGCTATGGCTACACCTTC. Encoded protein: CASSLGRGYGYTF. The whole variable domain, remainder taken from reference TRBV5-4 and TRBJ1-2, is ETGVTQSPTHLIKTRGQQVTLRCSSQSGHNTVSWYQQALGQGPQFIFQYYREEENGRGNFPPRFSGLQFPNYSSELNVNALELDDSALYLCASSLGRGYGYTFGSGTRLTVV.

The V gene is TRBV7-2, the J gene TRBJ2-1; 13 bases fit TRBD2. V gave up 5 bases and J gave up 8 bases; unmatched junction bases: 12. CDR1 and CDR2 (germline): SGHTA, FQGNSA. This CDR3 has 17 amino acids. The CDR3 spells CASSPQRGLAGDDEQFF. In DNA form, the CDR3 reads TGTGCCAGCAGCCCCCAGCGAGGACTAGCGGGGGACGATGAGCAGTTCTTC.

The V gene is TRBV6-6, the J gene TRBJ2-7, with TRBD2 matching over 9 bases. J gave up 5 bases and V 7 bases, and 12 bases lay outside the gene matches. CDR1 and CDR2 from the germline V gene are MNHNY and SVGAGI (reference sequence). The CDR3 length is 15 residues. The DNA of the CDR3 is TGTGCCAGCATTGAAAGGCGGGGGGGCCTTAACGAGCAGTACTTC. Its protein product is CASIERRGGLNEQYF.

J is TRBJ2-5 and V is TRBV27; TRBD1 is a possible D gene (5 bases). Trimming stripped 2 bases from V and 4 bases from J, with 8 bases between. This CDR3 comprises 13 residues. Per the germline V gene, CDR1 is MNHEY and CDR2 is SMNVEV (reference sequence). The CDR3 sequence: CASSLRQGETQYF. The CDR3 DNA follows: TGTGCCAGCAGTTTACGGCAGGGAGAGACCCAGTACTTC.

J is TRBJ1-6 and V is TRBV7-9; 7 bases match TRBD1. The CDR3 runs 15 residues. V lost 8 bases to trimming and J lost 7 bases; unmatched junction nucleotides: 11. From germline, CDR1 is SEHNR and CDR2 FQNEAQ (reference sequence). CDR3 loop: CASQGGSGYNSPLHF. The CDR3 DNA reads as TGTGCCAGCCAGGGGGGCTCCGGTTACAATTCACCCCTCCACTTT.

The CDR3 loop is CASSKGLPNTGELFF. The CDR3 region has the DNA TGTGCCAGCAGCAAGGGACTACCGAACACCGGGGAGCTGTTTTTT. The chain uses TRBV7-6 and TRBJ2-2, with 7 bases aligning to TRBD2. V dropped 5 bases and J dropped 0; count of bases not matched to a gene: 3. This CDR3 is 15 amino acids long. CDR1 and CDR2 from the germline V gene are SGHVS and FNYEAQ.

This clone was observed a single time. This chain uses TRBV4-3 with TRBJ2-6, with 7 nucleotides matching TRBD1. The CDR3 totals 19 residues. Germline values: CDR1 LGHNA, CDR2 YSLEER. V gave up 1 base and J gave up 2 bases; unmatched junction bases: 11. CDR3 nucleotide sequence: TGCGCCAGCAGCCAAGTGGGTCCAGGGGGAAGTGCTGGGGCCAACGTCCTGACTTTC. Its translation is CASSQVGPGGSAGANVLTF.

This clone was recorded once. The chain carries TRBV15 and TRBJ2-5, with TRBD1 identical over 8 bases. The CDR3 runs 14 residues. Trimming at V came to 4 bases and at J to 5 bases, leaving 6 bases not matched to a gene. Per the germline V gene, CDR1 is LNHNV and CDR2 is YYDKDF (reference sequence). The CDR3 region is CATSTRQGRETQYF. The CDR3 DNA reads TGTGCCACCAGCACCAGACAGGGGAGGGAGACCCAGTACTTC. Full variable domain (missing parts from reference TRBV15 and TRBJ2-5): DAMVIQNPRYQVTQFGKPVTLSCSQTLNHNVMYWYQQKSSQAPKLLFHYYDKDFNNEADTPDNFQSRRPNTSFCFLDIRSPGLGDTAMYLCATSTRQGRETQYFGPGTRLLVL.

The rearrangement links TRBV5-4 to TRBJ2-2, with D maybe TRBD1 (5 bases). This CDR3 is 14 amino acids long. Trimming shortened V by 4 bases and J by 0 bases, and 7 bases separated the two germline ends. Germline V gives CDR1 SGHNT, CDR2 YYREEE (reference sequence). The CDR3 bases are TGTGCCAGCAGCGCCAGGGCGAACACCGGGGAGCTGTTTTTT. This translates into CASSARANTGELFF.

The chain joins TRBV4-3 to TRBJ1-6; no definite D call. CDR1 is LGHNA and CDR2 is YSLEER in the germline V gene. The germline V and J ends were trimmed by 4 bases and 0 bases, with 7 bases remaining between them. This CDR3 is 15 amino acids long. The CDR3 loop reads CASSRRSSYNSPLHF. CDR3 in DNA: TGCGCCAGCAGCCGACGGAGCTCCTATAATTCACCCCTCCACTTT.

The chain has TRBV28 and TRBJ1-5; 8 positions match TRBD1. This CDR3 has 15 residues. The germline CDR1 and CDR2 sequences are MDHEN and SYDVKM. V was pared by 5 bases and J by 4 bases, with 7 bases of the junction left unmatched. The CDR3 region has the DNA TGTGCCAGCAGTGTCACAGGGGGACTTAATCAGCCCCAGCATTTT. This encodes CASSVTGGLNQPQHF.

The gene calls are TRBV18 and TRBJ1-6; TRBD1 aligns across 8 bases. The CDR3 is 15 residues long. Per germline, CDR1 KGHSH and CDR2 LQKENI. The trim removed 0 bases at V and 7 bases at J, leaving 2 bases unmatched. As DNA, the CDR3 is TGTGCCAGCTCACCACCGGCAGGGGGCAATTCACCCCTCCACTTT. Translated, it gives CASSPPAGGNSPLHF. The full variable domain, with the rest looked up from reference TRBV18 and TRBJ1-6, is NAGVMQNPRHLVRRRGQEARLRCSPMKGHSHVYWYRQLPEEGLKFMVYLQKENIIDESGMPKERFSAEFPKEGPSILRIQQVVRGDSAAYFCASSPPAGGNSPLHFGNGTRLTVT.

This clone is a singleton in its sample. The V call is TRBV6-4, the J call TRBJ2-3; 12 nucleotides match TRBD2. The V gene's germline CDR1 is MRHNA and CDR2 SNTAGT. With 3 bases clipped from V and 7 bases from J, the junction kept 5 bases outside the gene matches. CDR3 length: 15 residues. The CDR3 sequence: CASSDWTSGDNTQYF. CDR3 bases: TGTGCCAGCAGTGATTGGACTAGCGGGGATAATACGCAGTATTTT.

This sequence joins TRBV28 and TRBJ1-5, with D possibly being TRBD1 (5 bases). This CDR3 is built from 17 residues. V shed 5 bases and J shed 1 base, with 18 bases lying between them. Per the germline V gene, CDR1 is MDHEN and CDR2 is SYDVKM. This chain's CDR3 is CASSRPGSSMSNQPQHF. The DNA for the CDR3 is TGTGCCAGCAGTCGACCAGGGTCAAGTATGAGCAATCAGCCCCAGCATTTT.

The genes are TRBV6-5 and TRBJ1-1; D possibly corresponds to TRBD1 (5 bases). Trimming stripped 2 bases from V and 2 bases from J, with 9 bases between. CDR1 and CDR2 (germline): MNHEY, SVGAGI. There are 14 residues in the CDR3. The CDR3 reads CASSYRQTNTEAFF. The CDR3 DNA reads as TGTGCCAGCAGTTACAGACAGACCAACACTGAAGCTTTCTTT.

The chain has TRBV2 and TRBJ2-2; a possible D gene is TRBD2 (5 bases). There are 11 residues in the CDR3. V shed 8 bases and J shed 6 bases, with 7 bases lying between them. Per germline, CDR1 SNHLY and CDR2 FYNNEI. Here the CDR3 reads CASGAAGELFF. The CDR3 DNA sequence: TGTGCCAGCGGAGCGGCCGGGGAGCTGTTTTTT. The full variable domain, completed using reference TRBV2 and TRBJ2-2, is EPEVTQTPSHQVTQMGQEVILRCVPISNHLYFYWYRQILGQKVEFLVSFYNNEISEKSEIFDDQFSVERPDGSNFTLKIRSTKLEDSAMYFCASGAAGELFFGEGSRLTVL.

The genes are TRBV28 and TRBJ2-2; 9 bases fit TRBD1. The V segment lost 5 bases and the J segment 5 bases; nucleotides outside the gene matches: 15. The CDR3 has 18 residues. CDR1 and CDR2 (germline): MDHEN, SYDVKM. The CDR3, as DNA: TGTGCCAGCAGTCACCCGGGACAGGGACTCCGCGAGACCGGGGAGCTGTTTTTT. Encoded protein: CASSHPGQGLRETGELFF. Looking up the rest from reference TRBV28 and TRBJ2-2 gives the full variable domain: DVKVTQSSRYLVKRTGEKVFLECVQDMDHENMFWYRQDPGLGLRLIYFSYDVKMKEKGDIPEGYSVSREKKERFSLILESASTNQTSMYLCASSHPGQGLRETGELFFGEGSRLTVL.

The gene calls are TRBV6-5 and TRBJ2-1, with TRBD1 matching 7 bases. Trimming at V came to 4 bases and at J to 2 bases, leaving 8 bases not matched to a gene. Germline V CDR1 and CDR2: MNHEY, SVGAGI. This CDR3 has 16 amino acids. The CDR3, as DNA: TGTGCCAGCAGTTTCAGACAGGGCCCTCCCTACAATGAGCAGTTCTTC. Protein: CASSFRQGPPYNEQFF.

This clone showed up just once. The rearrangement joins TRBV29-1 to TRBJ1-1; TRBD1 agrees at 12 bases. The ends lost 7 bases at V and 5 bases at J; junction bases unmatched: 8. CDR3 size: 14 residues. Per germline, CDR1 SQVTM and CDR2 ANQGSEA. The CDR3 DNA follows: TGCAGCGATTCGGGACAGGGGGCAGGGACTGAAGCTTTCTTT. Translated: CSDSGQGAGTEAFF.

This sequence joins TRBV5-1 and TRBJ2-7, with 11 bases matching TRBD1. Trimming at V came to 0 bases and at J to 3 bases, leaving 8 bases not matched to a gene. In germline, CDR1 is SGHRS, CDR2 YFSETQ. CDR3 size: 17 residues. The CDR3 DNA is TGCGCCAGCAGCTTGGGTTATCCGGGACAGGGGGACTACGAGCAGTACTTC. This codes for CASSLGYPGQGDYEQYF.

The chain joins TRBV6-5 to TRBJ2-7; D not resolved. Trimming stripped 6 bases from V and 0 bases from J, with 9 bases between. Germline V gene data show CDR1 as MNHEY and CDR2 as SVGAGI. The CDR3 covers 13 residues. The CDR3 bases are TGTGCCAGCAGACGGGTCTCCTCCTACGAGCAGTACTTC. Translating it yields CASRRVSSYEQYF.

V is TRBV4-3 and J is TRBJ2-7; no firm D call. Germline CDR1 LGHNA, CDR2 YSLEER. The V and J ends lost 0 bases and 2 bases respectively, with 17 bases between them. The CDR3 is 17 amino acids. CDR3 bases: TGCGCCAGCAGCCAAGAGAGGTCCCCCCCCTGGGCCTACGAGCAGTACTTC. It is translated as CASSQERSPPWAYEQYF.

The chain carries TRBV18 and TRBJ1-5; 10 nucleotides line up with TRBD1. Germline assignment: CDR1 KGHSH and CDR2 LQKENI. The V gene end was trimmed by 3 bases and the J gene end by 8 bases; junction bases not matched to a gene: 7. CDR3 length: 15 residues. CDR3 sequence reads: CASSPAGQGLEPQHF. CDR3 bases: TGTGCCAGCTCACCCGCGGGACAGGGGTTGGAGCCCCAGCATTTT.